This paragraph covers one TCR beta chain sequence. What it recognizes is unknown. These data come from a study of siplizumab effects on memory and regulatory T cells. Sequencing was performed with immunoSEQ multiplex PCR; in TCRdb, only in-frame clones are kept and a portion is missing. The sample shows roughly 120,000 clones, approximately 94% of them seen only once. Trimming took off 5 bases at V and 1 base at J, with 17 bases between the two ends. Germline V CDR1 and CDR2: SGHVS, FQNEAQ. The CDR3 loop spans 16 amino acids. Study-level points and caveats: Both greater diversity than memory cells and a major contribution to the alloresponse seemed to characterize naive T cells. With siplizumab, cumulative frequency of CD4+ memory-derived alloreactive sequences dropped significantly. Tracing alloreactive clones into unstimulated subsets worked for only a minor fraction of them. Proof of suppressive function in proliferating Tregs from siplizumab cultures was not established.

Material: non-Treg CD4+ T cells sorted from blood. This chain uses TRBV7-8 with TRBJ1-1; unclear D gene. This TCR was sampled from a human donor in good health. The CDR3 sequence is CASSPPTRASNTEAFF. The CDR3 region has the DNA TGTGCCAGCAGCCCCCCGACACGAGCTTCGAACACTGAAGCTTTCTTT.